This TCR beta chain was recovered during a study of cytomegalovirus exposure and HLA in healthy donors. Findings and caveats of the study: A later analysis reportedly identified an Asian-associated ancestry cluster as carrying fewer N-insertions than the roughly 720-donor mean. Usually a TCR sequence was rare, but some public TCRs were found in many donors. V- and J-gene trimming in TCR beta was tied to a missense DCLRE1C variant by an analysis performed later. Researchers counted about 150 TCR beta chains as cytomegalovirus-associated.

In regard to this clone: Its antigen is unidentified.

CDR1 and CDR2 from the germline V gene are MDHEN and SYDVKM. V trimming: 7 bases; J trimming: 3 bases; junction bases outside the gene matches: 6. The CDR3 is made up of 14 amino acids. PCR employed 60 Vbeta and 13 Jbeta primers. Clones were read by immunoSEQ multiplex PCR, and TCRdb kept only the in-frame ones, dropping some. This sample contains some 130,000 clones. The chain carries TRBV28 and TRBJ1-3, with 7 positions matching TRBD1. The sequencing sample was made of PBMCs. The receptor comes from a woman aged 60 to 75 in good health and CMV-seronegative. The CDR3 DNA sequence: TGTGCCAGCATCCCCGGGACAGATGGAAACACCATATATTTT. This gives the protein CASIPGTDGNTIYF.